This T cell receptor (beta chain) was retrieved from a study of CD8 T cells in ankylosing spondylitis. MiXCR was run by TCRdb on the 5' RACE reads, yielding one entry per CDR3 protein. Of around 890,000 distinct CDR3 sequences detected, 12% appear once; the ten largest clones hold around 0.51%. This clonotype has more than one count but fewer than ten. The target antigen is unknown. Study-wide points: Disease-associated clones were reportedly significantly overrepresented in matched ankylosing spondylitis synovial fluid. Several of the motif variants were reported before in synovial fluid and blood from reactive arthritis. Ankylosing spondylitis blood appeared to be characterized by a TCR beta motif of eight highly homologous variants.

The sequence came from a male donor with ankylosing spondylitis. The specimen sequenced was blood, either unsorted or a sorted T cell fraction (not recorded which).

The CDR3: CASRRTSSSGEQYF. CDR3 bases: TGCGCCAGCCGCCGTACCTCTTCATCGGGAGAGCAGTACTTC. The gene calls are TRBV10-2 and TRBJ2-7, with D perhaps TRBD2 (5 bases). V shed 8 bases and J shed 7 bases, with 21 bases lying between them. CDR3 length: 14 residues. Per the germline V gene, CDR1 is WSHSY and CDR2 is SAAADI.